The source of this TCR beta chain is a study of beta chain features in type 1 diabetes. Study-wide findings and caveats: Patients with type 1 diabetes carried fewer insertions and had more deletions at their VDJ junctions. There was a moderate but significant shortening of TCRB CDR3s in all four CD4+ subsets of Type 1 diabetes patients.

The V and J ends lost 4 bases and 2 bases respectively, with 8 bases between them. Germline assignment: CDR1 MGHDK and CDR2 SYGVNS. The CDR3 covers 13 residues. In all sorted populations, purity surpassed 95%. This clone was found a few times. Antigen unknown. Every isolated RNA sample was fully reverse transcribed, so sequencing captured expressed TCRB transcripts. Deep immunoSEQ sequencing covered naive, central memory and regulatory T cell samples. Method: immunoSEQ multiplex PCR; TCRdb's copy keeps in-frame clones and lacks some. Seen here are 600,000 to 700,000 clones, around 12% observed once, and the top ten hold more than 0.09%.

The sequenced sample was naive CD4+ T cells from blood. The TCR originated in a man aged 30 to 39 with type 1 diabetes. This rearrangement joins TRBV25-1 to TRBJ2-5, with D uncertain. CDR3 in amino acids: CASSGSPQETQYF. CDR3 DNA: TGTGCCAGCAGTGGTTCACCTCAAGAGACCCAGTACTTC. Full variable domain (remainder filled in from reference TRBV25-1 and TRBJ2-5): EADIYQTPRYLVIGTGKKITLECSQTMGHDKMYWYQQDPGMELHLIHYSYGVNSTEKGDLSSESTVSRIRTEHFPLTLESARPSHTSQYLCASSGSPQETQYFGPGTRLLVL.